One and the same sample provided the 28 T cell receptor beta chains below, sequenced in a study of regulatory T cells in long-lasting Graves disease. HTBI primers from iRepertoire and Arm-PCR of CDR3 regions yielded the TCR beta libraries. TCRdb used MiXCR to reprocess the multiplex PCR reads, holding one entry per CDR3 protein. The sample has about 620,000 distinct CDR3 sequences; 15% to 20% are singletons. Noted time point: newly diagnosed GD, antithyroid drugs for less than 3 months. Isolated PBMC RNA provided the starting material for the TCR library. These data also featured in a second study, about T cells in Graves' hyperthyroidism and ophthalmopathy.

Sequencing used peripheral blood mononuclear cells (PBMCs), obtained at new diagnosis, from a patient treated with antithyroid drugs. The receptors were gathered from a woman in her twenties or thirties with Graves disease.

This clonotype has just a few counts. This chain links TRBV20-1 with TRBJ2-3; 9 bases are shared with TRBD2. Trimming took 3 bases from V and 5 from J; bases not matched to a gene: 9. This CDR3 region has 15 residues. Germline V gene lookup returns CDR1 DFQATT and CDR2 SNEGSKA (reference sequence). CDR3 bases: TGCAGTGCTAGGTCGGGGCGGGAGGGCCGAGATACGCAGTATTTT. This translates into CSARSGREGRDTQYF.

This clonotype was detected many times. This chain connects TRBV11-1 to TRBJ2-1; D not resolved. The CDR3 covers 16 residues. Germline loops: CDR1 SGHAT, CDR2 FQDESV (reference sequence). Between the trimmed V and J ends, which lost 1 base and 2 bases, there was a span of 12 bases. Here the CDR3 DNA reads TGTGCCAGCAGCTTAGGAGTCCTCTTTCCCTACAATGAGCAGTTCTTC. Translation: CASSLGVLFPYNEQFF.

The CDR3 is CASSLGRTGVDNQPQHF. CDR3 coding DNA: TGTGCCAGCAGTTTAGGGAGGACAGGGGTGGACAATCAGCCCCAGCATTTT. The rearrangement links TRBV27 to TRBJ1-5; 9 bases are a match to TRBD1. The germline V gene encodes CDR1 MNHEY and CDR2 SMNVEV (reference sequence). J gave up 3 bases and V 2 bases, and 8 bases lay outside the gene matches. The CDR3 runs 17 residues.

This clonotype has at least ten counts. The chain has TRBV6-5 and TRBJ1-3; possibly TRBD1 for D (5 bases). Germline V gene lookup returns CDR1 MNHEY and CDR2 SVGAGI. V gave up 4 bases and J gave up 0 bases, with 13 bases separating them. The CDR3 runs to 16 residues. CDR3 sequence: CASSFPSDSSGNTIYF. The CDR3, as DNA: TGTGCCAGCAGTTTCCCATCCGACAGCTCTGGAAACACCATATATTTT.

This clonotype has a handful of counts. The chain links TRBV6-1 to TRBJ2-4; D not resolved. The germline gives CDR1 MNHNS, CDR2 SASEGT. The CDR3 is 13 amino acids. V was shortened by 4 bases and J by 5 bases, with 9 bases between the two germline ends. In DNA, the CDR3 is TGTGCCAGCAGTGTCTCTGCGGAAAACATTCAGTACTTC. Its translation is CASSVSAENIQYF.

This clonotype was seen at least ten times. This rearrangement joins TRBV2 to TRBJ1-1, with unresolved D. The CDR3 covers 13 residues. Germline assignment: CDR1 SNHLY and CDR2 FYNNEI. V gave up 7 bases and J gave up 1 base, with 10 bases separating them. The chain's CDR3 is CASTEDGNTEAFF. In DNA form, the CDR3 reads TGTGCCAGCACCGAGGACGGGAACACTGAAGCTTTCTTT.

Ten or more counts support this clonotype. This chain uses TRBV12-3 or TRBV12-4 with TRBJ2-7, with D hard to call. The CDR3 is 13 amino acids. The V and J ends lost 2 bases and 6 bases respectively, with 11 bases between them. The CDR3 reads CASSLLGSGEQYF. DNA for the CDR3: TGTGCCAGCAGTTTATTGGGGTCGGGCGAGCAGTACTTC.

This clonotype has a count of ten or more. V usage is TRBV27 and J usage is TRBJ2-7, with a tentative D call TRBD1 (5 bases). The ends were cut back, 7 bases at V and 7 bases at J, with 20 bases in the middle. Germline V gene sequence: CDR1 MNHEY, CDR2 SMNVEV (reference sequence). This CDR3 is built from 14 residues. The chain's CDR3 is CASTPLGAPGEQYF. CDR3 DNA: TGTGCCAGCACCCCTTTAGGGGCCCCAGGGGAGCAGTACTTC.

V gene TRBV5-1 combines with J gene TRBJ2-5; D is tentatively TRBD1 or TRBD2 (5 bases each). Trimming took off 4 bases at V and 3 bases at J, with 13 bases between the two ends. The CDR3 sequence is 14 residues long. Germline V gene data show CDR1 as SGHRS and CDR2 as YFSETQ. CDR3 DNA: TGCGCCAGCAGCACGGGACCGAGGAAAGAGACCCAGTACTTC. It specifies CASSTGPRKETQYF.

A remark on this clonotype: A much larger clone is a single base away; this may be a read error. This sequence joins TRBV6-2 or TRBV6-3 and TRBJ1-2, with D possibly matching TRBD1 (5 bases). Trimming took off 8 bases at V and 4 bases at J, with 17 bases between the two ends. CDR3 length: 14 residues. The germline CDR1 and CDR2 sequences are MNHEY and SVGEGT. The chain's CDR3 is CASDSPARVYGYTF. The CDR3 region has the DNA TGTGCCAGCGACTCACCAGCCAGGGTCTATGGCTACACCTTC.

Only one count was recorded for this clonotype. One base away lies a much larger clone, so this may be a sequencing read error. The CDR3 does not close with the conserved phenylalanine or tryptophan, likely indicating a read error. Here the CDR3 DNA reads TGTGCCACCAGTGACACCGGACAGGGGCACAATCAGCCCCAGCATATT. Protein: CATSDTGQGHNQPQHI. This chain joins TRBV12-3 or TRBV12-4 and TRBJ1-5, with 9 positions matching TRBD1. CDR3 length equals 16 residues.

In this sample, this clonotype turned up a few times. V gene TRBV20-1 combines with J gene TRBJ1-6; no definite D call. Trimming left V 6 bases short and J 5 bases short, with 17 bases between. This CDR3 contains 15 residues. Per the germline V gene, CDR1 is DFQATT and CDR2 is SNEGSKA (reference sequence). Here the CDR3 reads CSALPPGLNNSPLHF. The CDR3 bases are TGCAGTGCCCTCCCCCCTGGGCTTAATAATTCACCCCTCCACTTT.

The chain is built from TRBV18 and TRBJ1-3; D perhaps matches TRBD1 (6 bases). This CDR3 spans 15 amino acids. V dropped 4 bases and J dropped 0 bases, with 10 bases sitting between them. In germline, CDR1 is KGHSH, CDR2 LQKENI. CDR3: CASSQLDSSGNTIYF. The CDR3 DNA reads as TGTGCCAGCTCACAGCTGGACAGCTCTGGAAACACCATATATTTT.

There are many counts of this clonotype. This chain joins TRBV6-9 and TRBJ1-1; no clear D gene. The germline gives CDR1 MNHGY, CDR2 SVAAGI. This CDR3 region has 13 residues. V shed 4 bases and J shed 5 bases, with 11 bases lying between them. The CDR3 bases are TGTGCCAGCAGTTTCTCCCCGGGAACTGAAGCTTTCTTT. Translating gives CASSFSPGTEAFF.

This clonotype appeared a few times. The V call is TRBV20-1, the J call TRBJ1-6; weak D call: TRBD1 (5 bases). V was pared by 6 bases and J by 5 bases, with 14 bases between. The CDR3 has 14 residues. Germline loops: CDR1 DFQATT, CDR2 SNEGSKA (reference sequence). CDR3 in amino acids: CSAAPGTDNSPLHF. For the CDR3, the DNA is TGCAGTGCCGCACCGGGGACGGATAATTCACCCCTCCACTTT.

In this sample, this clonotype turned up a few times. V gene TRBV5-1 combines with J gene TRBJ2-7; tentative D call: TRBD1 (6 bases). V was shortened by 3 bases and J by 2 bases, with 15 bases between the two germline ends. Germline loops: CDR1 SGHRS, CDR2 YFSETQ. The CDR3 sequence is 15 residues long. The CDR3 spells CASSSSGTRTYEQYF. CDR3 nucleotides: TGCGCCAGCAGCTCATCCGGGACACGAACCTACGAGCAGTACTTC.

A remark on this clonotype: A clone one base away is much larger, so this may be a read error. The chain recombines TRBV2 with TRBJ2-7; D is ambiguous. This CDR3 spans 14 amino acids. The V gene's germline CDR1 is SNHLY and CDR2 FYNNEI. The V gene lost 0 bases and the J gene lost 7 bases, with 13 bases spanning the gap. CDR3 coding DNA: TGTGCCAGCAGTGAAGCGATGGTCGTGGATGAGCAGTACTTC. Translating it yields CASSEAMVVDEQYF.

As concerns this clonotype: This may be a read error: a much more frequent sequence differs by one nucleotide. DNA for the CDR3: TGTGTCACCAGCAGAGATCGACTCTCCACCCTCCACTTT. Amino acids: CVTSRDRLSTLHF. The genes are TRBV15 and TRBJ1-6; D gene unclear. CDR1 and CDR2 from the germline V gene are LNHNV and YYDKDF (reference sequence). The length of the CDR3 is 13 residues. Together with reference TRBV15 and TRBJ1-6, the CDR3 gives the full variable domain: DAMVIQNPRYQVTQFGKPVTLSCSQTLNHNVMYWYQQKSSQAPKLLFHYYDKDFNNEADTPDNFQSRRPNTSFCFLDIRSPGLGDTAMYLCVTSRDRLSTLHFGNGTRLTVT.

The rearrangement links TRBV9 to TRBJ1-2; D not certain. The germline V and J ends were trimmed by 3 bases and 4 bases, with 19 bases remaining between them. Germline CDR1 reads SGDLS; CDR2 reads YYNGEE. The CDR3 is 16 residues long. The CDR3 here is CASSAQYQELSYGYTF. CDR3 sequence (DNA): TGTGCCAGCAGCGCCCAATACCAGGAGTTGAGCTATGGCTACACCTTC.

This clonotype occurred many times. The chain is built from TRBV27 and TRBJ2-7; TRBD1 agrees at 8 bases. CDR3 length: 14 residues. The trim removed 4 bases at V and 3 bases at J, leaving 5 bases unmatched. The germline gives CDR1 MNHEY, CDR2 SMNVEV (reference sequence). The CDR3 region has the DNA TGTGCCAGCAGTTCAGGGGGCGATATCTACGAGCAGTACTTC. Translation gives CASSSGGDIYEQYF.

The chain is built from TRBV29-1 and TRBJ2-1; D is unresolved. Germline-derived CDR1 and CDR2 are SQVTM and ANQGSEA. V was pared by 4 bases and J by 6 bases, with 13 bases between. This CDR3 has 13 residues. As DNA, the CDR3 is TGCAGCGTTGTCGAACGCTGGTCCAATGAGCAGTTCTTC. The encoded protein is CSVVERWSNEQFF.

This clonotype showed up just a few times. The CDR3 sequence: CASIRPIGAVSPLHF. CDR3 in DNA: TGTGCCAGCATACGCCCAATAGGGGCGGTCTCACCCCTCCACTTT. This chain connects TRBV2 to TRBJ1-6; D is perhaps TRBD1 (5 bases). Trimming removed 7 bases at V and 10 bases at J, with 20 bases between. Looked up from germline, CDR1 is SNHLY and CDR2 is FYNNEI. The CDR3 is 15 residues long.

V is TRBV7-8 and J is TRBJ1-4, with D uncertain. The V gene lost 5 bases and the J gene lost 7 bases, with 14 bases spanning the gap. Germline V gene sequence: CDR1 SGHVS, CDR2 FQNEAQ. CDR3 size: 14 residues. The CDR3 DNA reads TGTGCCAGCAGCCCGACAAAAGGTGGTGAAAAACTGTTTTTT. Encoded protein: CASSPTKGGEKLFF.

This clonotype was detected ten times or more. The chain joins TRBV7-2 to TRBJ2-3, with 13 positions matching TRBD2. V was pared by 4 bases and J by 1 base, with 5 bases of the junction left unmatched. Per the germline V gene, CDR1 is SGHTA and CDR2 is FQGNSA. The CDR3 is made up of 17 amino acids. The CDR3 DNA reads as TGTGCCAGCAGCTCGTCACTAGCGGGAGGGCGCACAGATACGCAGTATTTT. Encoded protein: CASSSSLAGGRTDTQYF.

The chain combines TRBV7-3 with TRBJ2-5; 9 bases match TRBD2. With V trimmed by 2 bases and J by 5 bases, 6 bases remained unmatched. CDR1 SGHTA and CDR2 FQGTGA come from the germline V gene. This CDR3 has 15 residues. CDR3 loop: CASSLGLAQGETQYF. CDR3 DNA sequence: TGTGCCAGCAGCTTAGGACTAGCGCAGGGGGAGACCCAGTACTTC.

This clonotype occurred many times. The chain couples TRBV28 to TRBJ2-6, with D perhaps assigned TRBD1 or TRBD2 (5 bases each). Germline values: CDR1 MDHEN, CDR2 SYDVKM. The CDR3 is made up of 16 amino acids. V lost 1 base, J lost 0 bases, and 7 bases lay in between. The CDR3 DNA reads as TGTGCCAGCAGTTTATCAGGGACCTCTGGGGCCAACGTCCTGACTTTC. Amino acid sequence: CASSLSGTSGANVLTF.

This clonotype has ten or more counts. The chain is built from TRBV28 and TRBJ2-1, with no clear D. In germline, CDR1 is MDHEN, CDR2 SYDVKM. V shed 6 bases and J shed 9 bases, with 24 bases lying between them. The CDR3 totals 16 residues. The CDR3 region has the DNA TGTGCCAGCAGGTCCCCCGCCTGGCTCTTGGGCGGTGAGCAGTTCTTC. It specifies CASRSPAWLLGGEQFF.

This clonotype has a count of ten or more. CDR3 nucleotides: TGTGCCAGCAGCCCACTTAAGGGGCGCTCCTACAATGAGCAGTTCTTC. This codes for CASSPLKGRSYNEQFF. J is TRBJ2-1 and V is TRBV7-9; perhaps TRBD1 as D (5 bases). Looked up from germline, CDR1 is SEHNR and CDR2 is FQNEAQ (reference sequence). This CDR3 contains 16 residues. V shed 5 bases and J shed 0 bases, with 14 bases lying between them.